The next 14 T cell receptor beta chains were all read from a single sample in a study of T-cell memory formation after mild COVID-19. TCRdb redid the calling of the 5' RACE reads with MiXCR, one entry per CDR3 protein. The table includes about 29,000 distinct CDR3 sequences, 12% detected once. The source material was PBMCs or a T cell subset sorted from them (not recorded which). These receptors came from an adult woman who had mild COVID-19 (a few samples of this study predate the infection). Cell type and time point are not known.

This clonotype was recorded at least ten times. DNA of the CDR3: TGTGCCAGCAGCCGCGACAGATCCGAAGCTTTCTTT. Residues: CASSRDRSEAFF. V gene TRBV7-9 combines with J gene TRBJ1-1; maybe TRBD1 (5 bases). V lost 5 bases to trimming and J lost 8 bases, with 12 bases between them. This CDR3 contains 12 residues. Germline V gene lookup returns CDR1 SEHNR and CDR2 FQNEAQ (reference sequence).

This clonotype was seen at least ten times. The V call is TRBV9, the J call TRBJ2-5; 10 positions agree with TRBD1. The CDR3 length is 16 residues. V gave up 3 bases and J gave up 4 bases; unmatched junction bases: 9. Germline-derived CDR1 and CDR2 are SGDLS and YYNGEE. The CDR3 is CASSAERTGGGETQYF. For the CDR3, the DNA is TGTGCCAGCAGCGCCGAGCGGACAGGGGGAGGAGAGACCCAGTACTTC.

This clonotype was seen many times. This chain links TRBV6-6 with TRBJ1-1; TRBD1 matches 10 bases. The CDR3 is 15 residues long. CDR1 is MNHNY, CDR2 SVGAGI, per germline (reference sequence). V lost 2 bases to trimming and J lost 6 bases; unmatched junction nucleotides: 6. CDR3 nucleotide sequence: TGTGCCAGCAGTTACCCGGGGACAGGGGTCCCTGAAGCTTTCTTT. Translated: CASSYPGTGVPEAFF.

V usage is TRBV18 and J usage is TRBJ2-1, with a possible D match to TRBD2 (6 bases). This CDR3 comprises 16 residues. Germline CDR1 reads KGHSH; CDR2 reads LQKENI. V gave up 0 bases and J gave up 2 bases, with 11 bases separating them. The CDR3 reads CASSPPPTRAYNEQFF. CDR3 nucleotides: TGTGCCAGCTCACCACCGCCGACTAGGGCCTACAATGAGCAGTTCTTC.

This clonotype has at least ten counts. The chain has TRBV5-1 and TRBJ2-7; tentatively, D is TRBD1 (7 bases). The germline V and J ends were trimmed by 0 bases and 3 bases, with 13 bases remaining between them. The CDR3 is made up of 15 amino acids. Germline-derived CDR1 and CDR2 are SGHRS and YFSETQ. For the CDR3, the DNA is TGCGCCAGCAGCTTGGAGTCAGGGGGAGGCTACGAGCAGTACTTC. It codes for CASSLESGGGYEQYF.

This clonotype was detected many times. The CDR3 reads CASSQQPYEQYF. The CDR3 bases are TGTGCCAGCTCACAGCAACCCTACGAGCAGTACTTC. The genes are TRBV18 and TRBJ2-7; no clear D gene. From germline, CDR1 is KGHSH and CDR2 LQKENI. Trimming removed 4 bases from V and 2 bases from J, with 6 bases in between. This CDR3 comprises 12 residues.

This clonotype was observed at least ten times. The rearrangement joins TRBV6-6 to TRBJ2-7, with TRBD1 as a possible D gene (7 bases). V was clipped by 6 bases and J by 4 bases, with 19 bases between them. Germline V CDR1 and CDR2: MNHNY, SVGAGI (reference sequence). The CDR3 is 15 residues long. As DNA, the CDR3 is TGTGCCAGCAGCTCGGTCGGCAGGGGGGAGTACGAGCAGTACTTC. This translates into CASSSVGRGEYEQYF.

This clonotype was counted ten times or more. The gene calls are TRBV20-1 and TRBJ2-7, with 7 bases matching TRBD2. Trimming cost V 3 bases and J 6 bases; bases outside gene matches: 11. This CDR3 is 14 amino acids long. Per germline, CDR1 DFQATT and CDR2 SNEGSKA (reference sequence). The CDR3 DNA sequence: TGCAGTGCTAGTCCAGGACTAGGTCGAGGCGAGCAGTACTTC. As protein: CSASPGLGRGEQYF.

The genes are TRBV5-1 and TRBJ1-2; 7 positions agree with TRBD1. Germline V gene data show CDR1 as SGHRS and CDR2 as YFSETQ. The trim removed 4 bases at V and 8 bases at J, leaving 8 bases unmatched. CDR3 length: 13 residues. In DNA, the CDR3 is TGCGCCAGCAGCGACACAGGGGTGAGGGGCTACACCTTC. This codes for CASSDTGVRGYTF. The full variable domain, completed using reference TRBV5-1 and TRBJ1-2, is KAGVTQTPRYLIKTRGQQVTLSCSPISGHRSVSWYQQTPGQGLQFLFEYFSETQRNKGNFPGRFSGRQFSNSRSEMNVSTLELGDSALYLCASSDTGVRGYTFGSGTRLTVV.

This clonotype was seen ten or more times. The CDR3 DNA is TGCAGTGCTCCCCCAAGCGGCGGGGGGAACACTGAAGCTTTCTTT. It specifies CSAPPSGGGNTEAFF. V is TRBV20-1 and J is TRBJ1-1; tentatively, D is TRBD1 (5 bases). V gave up 5 bases and J gave up 1 base, with 17 bases separating them. Germline CDR1 reads DFQATT; CDR2 reads SNEGSKA (reference sequence). The CDR3 covers 15 residues.

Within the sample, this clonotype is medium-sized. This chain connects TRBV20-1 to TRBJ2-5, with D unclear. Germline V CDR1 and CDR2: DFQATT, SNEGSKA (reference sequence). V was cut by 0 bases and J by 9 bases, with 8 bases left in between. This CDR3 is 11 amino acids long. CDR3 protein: CSAREPPAQYF. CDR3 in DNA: TGCAGTGCTAGAGAACCCCCTGCCCAGTACTTC.

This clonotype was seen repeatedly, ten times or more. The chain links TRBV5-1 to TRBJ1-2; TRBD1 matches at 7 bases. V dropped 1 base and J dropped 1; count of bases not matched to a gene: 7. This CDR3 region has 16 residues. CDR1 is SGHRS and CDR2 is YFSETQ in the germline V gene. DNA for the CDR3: TGCGCCAGCAGCTTGCAGGGGGGTATTAATAACTATGGCTACACCTTC. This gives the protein CASSLQGGINNYGYTF.

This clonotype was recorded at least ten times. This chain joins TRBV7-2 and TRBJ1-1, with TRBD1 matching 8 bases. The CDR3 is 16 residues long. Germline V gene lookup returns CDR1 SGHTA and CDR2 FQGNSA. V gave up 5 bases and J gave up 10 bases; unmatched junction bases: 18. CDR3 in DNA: TGTGCCAGCAGCAAATCCCCTGTTGGACAGGGCAGGATAGCTTTCTTT. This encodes CASSKSPVGQGRIAFF.

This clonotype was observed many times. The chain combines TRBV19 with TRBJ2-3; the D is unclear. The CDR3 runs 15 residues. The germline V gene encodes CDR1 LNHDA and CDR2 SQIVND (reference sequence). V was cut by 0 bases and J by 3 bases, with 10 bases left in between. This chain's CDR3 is CASSIDVRATDTQYF. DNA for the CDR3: TGTGCCAGTAGTATAGATGTAAGGGCTACAGATACGCAGTATTTT.